A selection of T cell receptor beta chains follows, all from one sample in a study of control samples from healthy donors and cancer patients. Assay used: immunoSEQ multiplex PCR; TCRdb lists only in-frame clones, some missing. In the table there are approximately 66,000 clones, around 87% of which are singletons. Sequencing was done on a sample of PBMCs. Receptors were obtained from a man aged 55-75 years with colorectal cancer. Each CDR3 is given with its conserved first and last residue. The D gene is left open where the match is weak. The size of a clone is reported for some rows only, either as once, few or many, or as a class for expanded clones.

V gene: TRBV4-1; J gene: TRBJ1-4; D gene: .; clone size: .; CDR3 protein: CASSQPGFNEKLFF; CDR3 DNA: TGCGCCAGCAGCCAGCCAGGTTTTAATGAAAAACTGTTTTTT
V gene: TRBV5-8; J gene: TRBJ2-5; D gene: .; clone size: .; CDR3 protein: CASSLRGQRQETQYF; CDR3 DNA: TGTGCCAGCAGCTTGCGAGGGCAGAGACAAGAGACCCAGTACTTC
V gene: TRBV6-5; J gene: TRBJ1-5; D gene: .; clone size: few; CDR3 protein: CASRLGGGPGQPQHF; CDR3 DNA: TGTGCCAGCAGACTTGGAGGAGGGCCCGGTCAGCCCCAGCATTTT
V gene: TRBV19; J gene: TRBJ2-5; D gene: .; clone size: few; CDR3 protein: CASSTGGTEQETQYF; CDR3 DNA: TGTGCCAGTAGTACCGGCGGGACAGAACAAGAGACCCAGTACTTC
V gene: TRBV30; J gene: TRBJ2-5; D gene: TRBD1; clone size: .; CDR3 protein: CAWSFGQGGQTQYF; CDR3 DNA: TGTGCCTGGAGCTTCGGACAGGGCGGACAGACCCAGTACTTC
V gene: TRBV2; J gene: TRBJ2-3; D gene: TRBD2; clone size: .; CDR3 protein: CASSELSSGGLTDTQYF; CDR3 DNA: TGTGCCAGCAGTGAATTGTCTAGCGGGGGATTAACAGATACGCAGTATTTT
V gene: TRBV19; J gene: TRBJ1-5; D gene: .; clone size: once; CDR3 protein: CATNTGNQPQHF; CDR3 DNA: TGTGCCACTAACACTGGCAATCAGCCCCAGCATTTT
V gene: TRBV27; J gene: TRBJ2-7; D gene: TRBD2; clone size: .; CDR3 protein: CASSNIRTSGGAGVSSYEQYF; CDR3 DNA: TGTGCCAGCAGTAACATCAGGACTAGCGGGGGGGCCGGGGTAAGCTCCTACGAGCAGTACTTC
V gene: TRBV2; J gene: TRBJ1-4; D gene: TRBD1; clone size: .; CDR3 protein: CASSSEQGANEKLFF; CDR3 DNA: TGTGCCAGCAGTTCAGAACAGGGGGCGAATGAAAAACTGTTTTTT
V gene: TRBV19; J gene: TRBJ2-3; D gene: .; clone size: .; CDR3 protein: CASSIRASTDTQYF; CDR3 DNA: TGTGCCAGTAGTATCCGGGCTAGCACAGATACGCAGTATTTT
V gene: TRBV15; J gene: TRBJ1-6; D gene: .; clone size: .; CDR3 protein: CATSRTGLRPQNSPLHF; CDR3 DNA: TGTGCCACCAGCAGGACGGGACTCCGCCCACAAAATTCACCCCTCCACTTT
V gene: TRBV11-3; J gene: TRBJ2-5; D gene: .; clone size: .; CDR3 protein: CASSLSSRPQETQYF; CDR3 DNA: TGTGCCAGCAGCCTAAGTTCTAGGCCCCAAGAGACCCAGTACTTC
V gene: TRBV7-7; J gene: TRBJ2-5; D gene: TRBD2; clone size: .; CDR3 protein: CASSFVGGLGETQYF; CDR3 DNA: TGTGCCAGCAGCTTCGTGGGGGGGTTGGGAGAGACCCAGTACTTC
V gene: TRBV20-1; J gene: TRBJ2-4; D gene: .; clone size: .; CDR3 protein: CSASRANNIQYF; CDR3 DNA: TGCAGTGCTAGTCGGGCAAATAACATTCAGTACTTC
V gene: TRBV6-1; J gene: TRBJ2-5; D gene: .; clone size: .; CDR3 protein: CASSDPRGKLQETQYF; CDR3 DNA: TGTGCCAGCAGTGATCCCAGGGGCAAACTTCAAGAGACCCAGTACTTC
V gene: TRBV6-5; J gene: TRBJ2-3; D gene: .; clone size: few; CDR3 protein: CASSYSAADTQYF; CDR3 DNA: TGTGCCAGCAGTTACTCGGCAGCAGATACGCAGTATTTT
V gene: TRBV4-3; J gene: TRBJ1-1; D gene: .; clone size: .; CDR3 protein: CASGQEDLGNTEAFF; CDR3 DNA: TGCGCCAGCGGCCAAGAAGACTTGGGGAACACTGAAGCTTTCTTT
V gene: TRBV4-3; J gene: TRBJ1-2; D gene: .; clone size: .; CDR3 protein: CASSQETGDYGYTF; CDR3 DNA: TGCGCCAGCAGCCAAGAGACGGGGGACTATGGCTACACCTTC
V gene: TRBV14; J gene: TRBJ1-1; D gene: .; clone size: once; CDR3 protein: CASSHAMNTEAFF; CDR3 DNA: TGTGCCAGCAGCCATGCCATGAACACTGAAGCTTTCTTT
V gene: TRBV6-5; J gene: TRBJ1-6; D gene: TRBD1; clone size: .; CDR3 protein: CASRAGGNSPLHF; CDR3 DNA: TGTGCCAGTAGGGCAGGGGGTAATTCACCCCTCCACTTT
V gene: TRBV24-1; J gene: TRBJ2-5; D gene: TRBD2; clone size: once; CDR3 protein: CATSDSGGGPETQYF; CDR3 DNA: TGTGCCACCAGTGATTCCGGGGGGGGCCCGGAGACCCAGTACTTC
V gene: TRBV7-3; J gene: TRBJ1-1; D gene: TRBD1; clone size: .; CDR3 protein: CASSPGGSSSGAFF; CDR3 DNA: TGTGCCAGCAGCCCAGGGGGCAGTTCTTCCGGAGCTTTCTTT
V gene: TRBV5-1; J gene: TRBJ1-1; D gene: .; clone size: .; CDR3 protein: CASSLRGNRGTEAFF; CDR3 DNA: TGCGCCAGCAGCTTACGGGGCAACCGGGGAACTGAAGCTTTCTTT
V gene: TRBV7-8; J gene: TRBJ2-3; D gene: TRBD2; clone size: medium-sized; CDR3 protein: CASSFRAGRPTRSTDTQYF; CDR3 DNA: TGTGCCAGCAGCTTCCGAGCGGGGAGACCGACCCGTAGCACAGATACGCAGTATTTT
V gene: TRBV3-1/TRBV3-2; J gene: TRBJ1-2; D gene: TRBD1; clone size: .; CDR3 protein: CASSQGGGGGYPTF; CDR3 DNA: TGTGCCAGCAGCCAAGGAGGGGGCGGGGGGTATCCCACCTTC
V gene: TRBV7-7; J gene: TRBJ2-1; D gene: TRBD2; clone size: .; CDR3 protein: CASSLRRGGSSYNEQFF; CDR3 DNA: TGTGCCAGCAGCTTAAGGCGGGGGGGAAGCTCCTACAATGAGCAGTTCTTC
V gene: TRBV6-5; J gene: TRBJ1-1; D gene: .; clone size: .; CDR3 protein: CASSFSGNTEAFF; CDR3 DNA: TGTGCCAGCAGTTTCTCTGGGAACACTGAAGCTTTCTTT
V gene: TRBV7-9; J gene: TRBJ1-4; D gene: .; clone size: few; CDR3 protein: CASSPGVGNEKLFF; CDR3 DNA: TGTGCCAGCAGCCCAGGTGTCGGAAATGAAAAACTGTTTTTT
V gene: TRBV29-1; J gene: TRBJ2-3; D gene: .; clone size: .; CDR3 protein: CSVEPAGQQSSQYF; CDR3 DNA: TGCAGCGTTGAGCCGGCAGGCCAACAATCTTCGCAGTATTTT
V gene: TRBV28; J gene: TRBJ2-1; D gene: .; clone size: .; CDR3 protein: CASSLGGSIYNEQFF; CDR3 DNA: TGTGCCAGCAGTTTGGGGGGCTCGATTTACAATGAGCAGTTCTTC
V gene: TRBV4-2; J gene: TRBJ1-5; D gene: .; clone size: .; CDR3 protein: CASSQVQGSNQPQHF; CDR3 DNA: TGTGCCAGCAGCCAAGTTCAGGGTAGCAATCAGCCCCAGCATTTT
V gene: TRBV6-2/TRBV6-3; J gene: TRBJ1-2; D gene: TRBD1; clone size: once; CDR3 protein: CASSYNRGRLSYGYTF; CDR3 DNA: TGTGCCAGCAGTTACAACAGGGGGCGACTTAGCTATGGCTACACCTTC
V gene: TRBV25-1; J gene: TRBJ2-7; D gene: TRBD1; clone size: .; CDR3 protein: CASSELGTGGREQYF; CDR3 DNA: TGTGCCAGCAGTGAATTGGGGACAGGGGGAAGAGAGCAGTACTTC
V gene: TRBV11-3; J gene: TRBJ2-7; D gene: TRBD2; clone size: .; CDR3 protein: CASSFAGGASSYEQYF; CDR3 DNA: TGTGCCAGCAGCTTCGCGGGAGGCGCGAGCTCCTACGAGCAGTACTTC
V gene: TRBV4-3; J gene: TRBJ2-7; D gene: .; clone size: .; CDR3 protein: CASSQGGATYEQYF; CDR3 DNA: TGCGCCAGCAGCCAAGGGGGGGCTACCTACGAGCAGTACTTC
V gene: TRBV15; J gene: TRBJ1-4; D gene: .; clone size: .; CDR3 protein: CATSRERLGEKLFF; CDR3 DNA: TGTGCCACCAGCAGAGAGAGGTTGGGGGAAAAACTGTTTTTT
V gene: TRBV20-1; J gene: TRBJ2-7; D gene: .; clone size: .; CDR3 protein: CSASIAYEQYF; CDR3 DNA: TGCAGTGCTTCTATTGCCTACGAGCAGTACTTC
V gene: TRBV5-1; J gene: TRBJ1-6; D gene: .; clone size: few; CDR3 protein: CASGEGSGYNSPLHF; CDR3 DNA: TGCGCCAGCGGCGAAGGGTCGGGCTATAATTCACCCCTCCACTTT
V gene: TRBV5-1; J gene: TRBJ2-7; D gene: TRBD1; clone size: .; CDR3 protein: CASSLVGTGDYEQYF; CDR3 DNA: TGCGCCAGCAGCTTGGTTGGGACAGGGGACTACGAGCAGTACTTC
V gene: TRBV9; J gene: TRBJ2-3; D gene: .; clone size: .; CDR3 protein: CASSVDPTLGTDTQYF; CDR3 DNA: TGTGCCAGCAGCGTAGACCCAACCTTGGGCACAGATACGCAGTATTTT
V gene: TRBV2; J gene: TRBJ2-2; D gene: .; clone size: .; CDR3 protein: CASRRGQANTGELFF; CDR3 DNA: TGTGCCAGCAGGCGGGGCCAGGCGAACACCGGGGAGCTGTTTTTT
V gene: TRBV12-5; J gene: TRBJ1-5; D gene: TRBD1; clone size: .; CDR3 protein: CASGLKGRGLLSNQPQHF; CDR3 DNA: TGTGCTAGTGGTTTGAAGGGCAGGGGGCTTTTAAGCAATCAGCCCCAGCATTTT
V gene: TRBV30; J gene: TRBJ1-5; D gene: .; clone size: .; CDR3 protein: CAWSVLLGPQHF; CDR3 DNA: TGTGCCTGGAGTGTACTTTTGGGGCCCCAGCATTTT
V gene: TRBV7-9; J gene: TRBJ2-1; D gene: TRBD2; clone size: .; CDR3 protein: CASSLGGVPNNEQFF; CDR3 DNA: TGTGCCAGCAGCTTGGGGGGGGTCCCAAACAATGAGCAGTTCTTC
V gene: TRBV7-6; J gene: TRBJ2-1; D gene: TRBD2; clone size: .; CDR3 protein: CASSAVAGGGNEQFF; CDR3 DNA: TGTGCCAGCAGCGCCGTCGCGGGGGGAGGCAATGAGCAGTTCTTC
V gene: TRBV2; J gene: TRBJ2-5; D gene: TRBD2; clone size: .; CDR3 protein: CATNLAGAQTETQYF; CDR3 DNA: TGTGCCACGAACCTAGCGGGGGCTCAAACGGAGACCCAGTACTTC
V gene: TRBV7-9; J gene: TRBJ1-2; D gene: .; clone size: .; CDR3 protein: CASSLAYIGHYGYTF; CDR3 DNA: TGTGCCAGCAGCTTAGCCTACATAGGGCACTATGGCTACACCTTC
V gene: TRBV3-1/TRBV3-2; J gene: TRBJ2-5; D gene: .; clone size: .; CDR3 protein: CASSPNSGQATQYF; CDR3 DNA: TGTGCCAGCAGCCCCAATAGCGGACAGGCGACCCAGTACTTC